This T cell receptor (beta chain) derives from a study of blood T cells in healthy people across ages. The ends were cut back, 2 bases at V and 2 bases at J, with 6 bases in the middle. Per germline, CDR1 MNHEY and CDR2 SVGEGT. This CDR3 region has 13 residues. The second PCR ran roughly 6 to 12 cycles with a sample-barcoded 5' primer and J-beta primers. A single record per CDR3 protein comes from TCRdb applying MiXCR to the 5' RACE reads. Among approximately 700,000 distinct CDR3 sequences listed, approximately 29% were seen once. This clonotype was picked up many times. Isolation recovered at least 6.5 million PBMCs from every sample.

Sequences were obtained from blood. The source of this sequence is a woman over 75 in good health. The V call is TRBV6-2 or TRBV6-3, the J call TRBJ2-5, with a tentative D call TRBD2 (5 bases). CDR3 sequence: CASSYGLQETQYF. The CDR3 DNA sequence: TGTGCCAGCAGTTACGGACTGCAAGAGACCCAGTACTTC.